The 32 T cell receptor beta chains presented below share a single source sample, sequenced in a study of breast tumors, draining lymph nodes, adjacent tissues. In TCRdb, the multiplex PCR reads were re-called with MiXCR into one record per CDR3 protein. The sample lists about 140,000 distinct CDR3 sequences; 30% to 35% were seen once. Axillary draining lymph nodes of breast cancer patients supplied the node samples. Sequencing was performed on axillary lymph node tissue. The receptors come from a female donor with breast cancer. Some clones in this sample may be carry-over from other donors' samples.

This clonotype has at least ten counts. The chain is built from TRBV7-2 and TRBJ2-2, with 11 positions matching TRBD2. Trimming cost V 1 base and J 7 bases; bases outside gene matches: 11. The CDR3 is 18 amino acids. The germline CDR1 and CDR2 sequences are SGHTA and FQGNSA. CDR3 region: CASSLVLTSGELGGELFF. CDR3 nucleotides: TGTGCCAGCAGCTTAGTCTTGACTAGCGGGGAATTGGGCGGGGAGCTGTTTTTT.

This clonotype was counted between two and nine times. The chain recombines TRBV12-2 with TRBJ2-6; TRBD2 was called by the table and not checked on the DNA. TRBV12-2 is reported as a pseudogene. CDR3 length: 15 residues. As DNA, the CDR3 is TGTGCAAGAGACACTAGCTTCTCTGGGGCCAACGTCCTGACTTTC. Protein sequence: CARDTSFSGANVLTF.

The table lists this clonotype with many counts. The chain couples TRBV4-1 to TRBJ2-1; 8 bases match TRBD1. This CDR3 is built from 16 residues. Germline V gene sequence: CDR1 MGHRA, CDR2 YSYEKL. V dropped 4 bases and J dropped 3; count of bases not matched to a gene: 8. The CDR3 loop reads CASSLEEGQDYNEQFF. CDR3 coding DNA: TGCGCCAGCAGCCTAGAGGAGGGACAGGACTACAATGAGCAGTTCTTC.

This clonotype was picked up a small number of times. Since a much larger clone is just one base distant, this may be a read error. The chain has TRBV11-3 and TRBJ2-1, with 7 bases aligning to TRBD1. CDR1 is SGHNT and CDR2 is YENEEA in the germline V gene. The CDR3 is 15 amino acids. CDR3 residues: CASSSRGRGYNGQFF. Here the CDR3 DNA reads TGTGCCAGCAGCTCTAGGGGGCGCGGGTACAATGGGCAGTTCTTC.

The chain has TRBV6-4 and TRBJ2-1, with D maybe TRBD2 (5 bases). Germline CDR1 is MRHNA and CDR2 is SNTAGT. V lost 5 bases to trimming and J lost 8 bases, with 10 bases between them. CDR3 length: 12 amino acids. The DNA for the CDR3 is TGTGCCAGCAGTACCGGGAACTATGAGCAGTTCTTC. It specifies CASSTGNYEQFF.

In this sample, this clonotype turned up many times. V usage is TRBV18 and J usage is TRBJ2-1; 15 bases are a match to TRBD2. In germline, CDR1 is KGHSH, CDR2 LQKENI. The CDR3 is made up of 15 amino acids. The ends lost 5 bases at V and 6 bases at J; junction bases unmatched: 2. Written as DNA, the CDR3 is TGTGCCAGCTCAACGGGACTAGCGGGGGGCAATGAGCAGTTCTTC. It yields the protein CASSTGLAGGNEQFF.

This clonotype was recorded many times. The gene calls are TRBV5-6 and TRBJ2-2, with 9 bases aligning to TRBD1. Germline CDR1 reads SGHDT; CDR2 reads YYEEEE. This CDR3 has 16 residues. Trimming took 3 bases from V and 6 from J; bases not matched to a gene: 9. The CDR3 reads CASSSNRGQAAGELFF. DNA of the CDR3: TGTGCCAGCAGCTCGAACAGGGGGCAGGCTGCCGGGGAGCTGTTTTTT.

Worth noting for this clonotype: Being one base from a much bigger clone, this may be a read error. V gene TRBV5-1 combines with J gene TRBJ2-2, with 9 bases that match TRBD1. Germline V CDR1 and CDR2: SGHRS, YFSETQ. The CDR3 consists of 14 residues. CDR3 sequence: CASSPGQGTGEPFF. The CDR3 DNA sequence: TGCGCCAGCAGCCCCGGACAGGGGACCGGGGAGCCGTTTTTT. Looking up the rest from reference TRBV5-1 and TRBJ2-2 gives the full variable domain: KAGVTQTPRYLIKTRGQQVTLSCSPISGHRSVSWYQQTPGQGLQFLFEYFSETQRNKGNFPGRFSGRQFSNSRSEMNVSTLELGDSALYLCASSPGQGTGEPFFGEGSRLTVL.

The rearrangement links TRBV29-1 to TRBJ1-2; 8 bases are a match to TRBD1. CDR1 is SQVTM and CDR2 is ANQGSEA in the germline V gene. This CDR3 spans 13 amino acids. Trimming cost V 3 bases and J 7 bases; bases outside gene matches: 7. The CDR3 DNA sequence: TGCAGCGTTGACCAGGGGGCTTCTAGTGGCTACACCTTC. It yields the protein CSVDQGASSGYTF.

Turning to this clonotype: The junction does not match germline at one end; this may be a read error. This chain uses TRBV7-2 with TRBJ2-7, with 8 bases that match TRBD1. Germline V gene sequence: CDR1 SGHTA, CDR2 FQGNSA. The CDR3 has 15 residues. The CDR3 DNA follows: TGTGCCAACAGCTCCCGCAGACAGGGGACTGGCGAGCAGTGCTTC. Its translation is CANSSRRQGTGEQCF.

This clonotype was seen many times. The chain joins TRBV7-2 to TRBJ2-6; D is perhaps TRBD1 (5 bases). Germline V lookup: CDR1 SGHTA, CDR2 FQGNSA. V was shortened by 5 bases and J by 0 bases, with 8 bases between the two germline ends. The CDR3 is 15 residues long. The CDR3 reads CASSRDSSGANVLTF. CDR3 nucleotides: TGTGCCAGCAGCCGTGACAGCTCTGGGGCCAACGTCCTGACTTTC.

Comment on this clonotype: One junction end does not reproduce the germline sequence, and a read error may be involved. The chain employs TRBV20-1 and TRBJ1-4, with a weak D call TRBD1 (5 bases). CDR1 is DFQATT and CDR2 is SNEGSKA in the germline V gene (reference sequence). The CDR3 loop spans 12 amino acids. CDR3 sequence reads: CSARRETGEEVF. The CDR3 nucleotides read TGCAGTGCTAGGCGGGAGACGGGGGAGGAGGTTTTT.

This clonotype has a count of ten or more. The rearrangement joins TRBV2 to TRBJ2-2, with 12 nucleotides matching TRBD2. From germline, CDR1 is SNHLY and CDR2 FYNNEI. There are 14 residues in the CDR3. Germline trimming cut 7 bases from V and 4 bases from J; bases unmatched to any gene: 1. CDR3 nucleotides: TGTGCCAGCAAGGGACTAGCGGGCACCGGGGAGCTGTTTTTT. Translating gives CASKGLAGTGELFF. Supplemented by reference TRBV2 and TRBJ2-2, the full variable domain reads EPEVTQTPSHQVTQMGQEVILRCVPISNHLYFYWYRQILGQKVEFLVSFYNNEISEKSEIFDDQFSVERPDGSNFTLKIRSTKLEDSAMYFCASKGLAGTGELFFGEGSRLTVL.

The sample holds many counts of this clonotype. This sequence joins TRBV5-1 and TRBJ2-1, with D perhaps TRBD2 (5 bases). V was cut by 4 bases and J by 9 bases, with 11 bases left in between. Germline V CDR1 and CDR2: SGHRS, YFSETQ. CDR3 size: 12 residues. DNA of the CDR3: TGCGCCAGCAGCCTCTTTGCGGGTGAGCAGTTCTTC. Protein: CASSLFAGEQFF.

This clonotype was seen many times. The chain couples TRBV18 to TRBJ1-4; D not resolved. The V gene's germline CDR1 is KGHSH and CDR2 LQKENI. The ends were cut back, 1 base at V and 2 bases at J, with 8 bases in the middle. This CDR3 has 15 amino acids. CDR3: CASSPQTVTNEKLFF. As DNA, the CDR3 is TGTGCCAGCTCACCACAGACGGTGACTAATGAAAAACTGTTTTTT.

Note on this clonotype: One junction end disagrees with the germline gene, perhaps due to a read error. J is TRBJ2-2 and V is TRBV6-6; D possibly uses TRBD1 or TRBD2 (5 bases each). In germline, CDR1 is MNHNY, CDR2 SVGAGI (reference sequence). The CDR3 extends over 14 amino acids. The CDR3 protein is CASSHSRGTGELFF. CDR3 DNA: TGTGCCAGCAGTCACTCGAGGGGTACCGGGGAGCTGTTTTTT.

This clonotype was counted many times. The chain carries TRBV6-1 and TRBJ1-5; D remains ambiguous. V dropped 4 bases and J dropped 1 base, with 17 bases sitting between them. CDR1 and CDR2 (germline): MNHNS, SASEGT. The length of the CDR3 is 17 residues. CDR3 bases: TGTGCCAGCAGTGGGGCAGGCGTCCGGGGAAGCAATCAGCCCCAGCATTTT. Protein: CASSGAGVRGSNQPQHF.

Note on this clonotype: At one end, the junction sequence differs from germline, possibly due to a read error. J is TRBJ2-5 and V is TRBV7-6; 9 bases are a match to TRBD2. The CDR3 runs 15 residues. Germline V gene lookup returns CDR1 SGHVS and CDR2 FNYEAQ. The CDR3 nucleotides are TGTGCCAGCAGCTCGGGACTAGCACTGAGAGAGGGCCAGTCCTTC. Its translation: CASSSGLALREGQSF.

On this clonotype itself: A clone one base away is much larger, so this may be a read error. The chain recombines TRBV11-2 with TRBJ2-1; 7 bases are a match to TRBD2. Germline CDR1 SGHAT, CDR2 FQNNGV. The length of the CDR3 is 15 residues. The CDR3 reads CASSLGLAEENEQLF. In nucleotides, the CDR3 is TGTGCCAGCAGCTTAGGGCTAGCGGAGGAAAATGAGCAGCTCTTC.

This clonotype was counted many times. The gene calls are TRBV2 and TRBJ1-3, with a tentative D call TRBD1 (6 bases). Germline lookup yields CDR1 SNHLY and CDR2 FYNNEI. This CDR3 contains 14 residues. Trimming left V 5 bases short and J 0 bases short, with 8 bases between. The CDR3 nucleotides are TGTGCCAGCAGTTCACAGGGCTCTGGAAACACCATATATTTT. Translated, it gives CASSSQGSGNTIYF.

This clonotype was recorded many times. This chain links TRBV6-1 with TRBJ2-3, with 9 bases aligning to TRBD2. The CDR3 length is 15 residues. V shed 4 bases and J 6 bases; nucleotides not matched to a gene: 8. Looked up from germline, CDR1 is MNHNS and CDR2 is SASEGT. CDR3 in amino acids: CASSADAGGMDTQYF. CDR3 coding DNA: TGTGCCAGCAGTGCCGATGCGGGGGGGATGGATACGCAGTATTTT.

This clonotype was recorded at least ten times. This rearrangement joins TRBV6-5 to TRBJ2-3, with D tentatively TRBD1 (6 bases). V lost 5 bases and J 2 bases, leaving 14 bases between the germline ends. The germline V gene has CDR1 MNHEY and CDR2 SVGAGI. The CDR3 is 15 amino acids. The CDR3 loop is CASSRWTVNTDTQYF. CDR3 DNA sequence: TGTGCCAGCAGTAGATGGACAGTAAACACAGATACGCAGTATTTT.

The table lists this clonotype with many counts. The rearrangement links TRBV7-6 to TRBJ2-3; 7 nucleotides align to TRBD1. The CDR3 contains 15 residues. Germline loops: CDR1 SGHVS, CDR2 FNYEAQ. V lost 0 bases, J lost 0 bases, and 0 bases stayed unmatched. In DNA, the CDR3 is TGTGCCAGCAGCTTAGCGACAGGGAGCACAGATACGCAGTATTTT. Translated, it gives CASSLATGSTDTQYF.

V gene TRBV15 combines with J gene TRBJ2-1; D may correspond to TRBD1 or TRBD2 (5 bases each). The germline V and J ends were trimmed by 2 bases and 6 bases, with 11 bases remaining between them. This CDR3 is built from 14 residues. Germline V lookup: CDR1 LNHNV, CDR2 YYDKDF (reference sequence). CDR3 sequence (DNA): TGTGCCACCAGCAGAACGAGGGACGGCAATGAGCAGTTCTTC. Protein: CATSRTRDGNEQFF.

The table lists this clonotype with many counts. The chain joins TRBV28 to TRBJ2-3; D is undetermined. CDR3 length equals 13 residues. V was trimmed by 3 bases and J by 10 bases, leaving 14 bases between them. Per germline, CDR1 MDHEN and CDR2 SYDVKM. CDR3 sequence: CASSLDPGLAQYF. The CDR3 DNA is TGTGCCAGCAGTTTGGACCCCGGGTTGGCGCAGTATTTT.

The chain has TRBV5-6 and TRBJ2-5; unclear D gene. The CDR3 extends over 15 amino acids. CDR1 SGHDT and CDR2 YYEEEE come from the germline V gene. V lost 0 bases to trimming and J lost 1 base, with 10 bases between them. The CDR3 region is CASSLVGASQETQYF. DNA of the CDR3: TGTGCCAGCAGCTTGGTAGGAGCGAGCCAAGAGACCCAGTACTTC. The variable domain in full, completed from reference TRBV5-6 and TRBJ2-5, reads DAGVTQSPTHLIKTRGQQVTLRCSPKSGHDTVSWYQQALGQGPQFIFQYYEEEERQRGNFPDRFSGHQFPNYSSELNVNALLLGDSALYLCASSLVGASQETQYFGPGTRLLVL.

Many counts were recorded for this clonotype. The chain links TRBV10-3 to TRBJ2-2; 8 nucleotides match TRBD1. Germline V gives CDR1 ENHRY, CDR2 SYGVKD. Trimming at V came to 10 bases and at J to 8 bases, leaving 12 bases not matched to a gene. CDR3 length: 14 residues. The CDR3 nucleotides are TGTGCCACCGGGACAGGTCGAGAGGAGGGGGAGCTGTTTTTT. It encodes CATGTGREEGELFF.

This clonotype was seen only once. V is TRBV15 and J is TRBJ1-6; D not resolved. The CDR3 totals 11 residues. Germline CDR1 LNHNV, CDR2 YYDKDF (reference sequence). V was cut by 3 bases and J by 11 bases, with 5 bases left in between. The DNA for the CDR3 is TGTGCCACCAGCAGGGGCACACCCCTCCACTTT. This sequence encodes CATSRGTPLHF.

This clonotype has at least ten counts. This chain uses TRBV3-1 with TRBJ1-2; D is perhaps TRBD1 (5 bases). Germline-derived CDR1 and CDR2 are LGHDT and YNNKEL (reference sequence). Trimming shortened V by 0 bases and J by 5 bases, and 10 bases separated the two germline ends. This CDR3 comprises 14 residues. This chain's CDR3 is CASSQDAGNYGYTF. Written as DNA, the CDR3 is TGTGCCAGCAGCCAAGATGCAGGGAATTATGGCTACACCTTC. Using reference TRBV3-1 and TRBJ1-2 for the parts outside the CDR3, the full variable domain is DTAVSQTPKYLVTQMGNDKSIKCEQNLGHDTMYWYKQDSKKFLKIMFSYNNKELIINETVPNRFSPKSPDKAHLNLHINSLELGDSAVYFCASSQDAGNYGYTFGSGTRLTVV.

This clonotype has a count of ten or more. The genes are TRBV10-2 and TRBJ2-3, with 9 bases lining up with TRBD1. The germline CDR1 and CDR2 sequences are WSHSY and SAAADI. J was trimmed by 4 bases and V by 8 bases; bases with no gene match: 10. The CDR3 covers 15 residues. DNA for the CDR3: TGCGCCAGCGCCTTGGGACAGGGAGTGGCAGATACGCAGTATTTT. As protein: CASALGQGVADTQYF.

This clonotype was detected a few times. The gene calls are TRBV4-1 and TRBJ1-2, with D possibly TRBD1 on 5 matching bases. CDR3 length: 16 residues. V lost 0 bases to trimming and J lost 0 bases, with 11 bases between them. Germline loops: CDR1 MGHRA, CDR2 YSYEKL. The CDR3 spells CASSQDGGESNYGYTF. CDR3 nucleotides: TGCGCCAGCAGCCAAGATGGGGGGGAATCTAACTATGGCTACACCTTC.

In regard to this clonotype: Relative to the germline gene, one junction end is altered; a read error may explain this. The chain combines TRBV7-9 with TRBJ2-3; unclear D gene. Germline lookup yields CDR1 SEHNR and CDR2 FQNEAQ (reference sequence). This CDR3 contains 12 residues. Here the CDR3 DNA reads TGTACCAGCGCCCCCGGCACAGATACGCAGTATTTT. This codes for CTSAPGTDTQYF.